The source of this T cell receptor beta chain is a study of cytotoxic CD8 clonotypes in ibrutinib-treated CLL. Sequenced by immunoSEQ multiplex PCR; TCRdb stores in-frame clones only, minus some. The repertoire includes tens of thousands of clones, about 72% of them detected once, and 28% sits in the top ten. The TCR comes from a human donor with chronic lymphocytic leukemia. This material consisted of PBMCs, taken after 24 months of ibrutinib treatment.

The CDR3 DNA reads TGCGCCAGCAGCTTGGAAAGCGGGGGGCCGGGGGGTACGCAGTATTTT. The encoded protein is CASSLESGGPGGTQYF. The genes are TRBV5-1 and TRBJ2-3; 9 nucleotides line up with TRBD2. The germline V gene encodes CDR1 SGHRS and CDR2 YFSETQ. The CDR3 extends over 16 amino acids. The junction had 10 bases not matched to a gene; V was cut back by 0 bases and J by 8 bases. Using reference TRBV5-1 and TRBJ2-3 for the parts outside the CDR3, the full variable domain is KAGVTQTPRYLIKTRGQQVTLSCSPISGHRSVSWYQQTPGQGLQFLFEYFSETQRNKGNFPGRFSGRQFSNSRSEMNVSTLELGDSALYLCASSLESGGPGGTQYFGPGTRLTVL.